These T cell receptor beta chains were read from a single sample in a study of T cell responses to AZD1222 COVID-19 vaccine. Only in-frame clones appear in the TCRdb table, and some are missing; sequencing was by immunoSEQ multiplex PCR. The table has 180,000 or so clones, more than 75% seen once. The sequenced sample was peripheral blood, obtained 28 days after the second AZD1222 dose. These receptors all come from an adult who received the AZD1222 COVID-19 vaccine. CDR3s include the opening cysteine and the closing phenylalanine or tryptophan. The order of the fields is clone size, V gene, J gene, D gene, CDR3 DNA, CDR3 protein. D genes are given only for firm matches. Not every row has a clone size; where given, it reads once, few, many or a size class.

clone_size: once
v_call: TRBV7-6
j_call: TRBJ2-7
d_call: TRBD1
cdr3_nt: TGTGCCAGCAGCTTTGGGACAGTAAGCTCCTACGAGCAGTACTTC
cdr3_aa: CASSFGTVSSYEQYF

clone_size: NA
v_call: TRBV30
j_call: TRBJ2-5
d_call: NA
cdr3_nt: TGTGCCTGGAATATGGGGGGCCGGGGGTCACTGAGCCACTTC
cdr3_aa: CAWNMGGRGSLSHF

clone_size: NA
v_call: TRBV11-3
j_call: TRBJ1-5
d_call: NA
cdr3_nt: TGTGCCAGCAGCTTAGAAGGGAAGAGCAATCAGCCCCAGCATTTT
cdr3_aa: CASSLEGKSNQPQHF

clone_size: NA
v_call: TRBV29-1
j_call: TRBJ2-3
d_call: TRBD1
cdr3_nt: TGCAGCGTCGCCGACAGGGTGGAAACAGATACGCAGTATTTT
cdr3_aa: CSVADRVETDTQYF

clone_size: NA
v_call: TRBV7-9
j_call: TRBJ1-5
d_call: NA
cdr3_nt: TGTGCCAGCAGCCTCGGGACACCTAATCAGCCCCAGCATTTT
cdr3_aa: CASSLGTPNQPQHF

clone_size: NA
v_call: TRBV6-2/TRBV6-3
j_call: TRBJ2-1
d_call: NA
cdr3_nt: TGTGCCAGCAGTTACGGGCAGGGCCGAAATGAGCAGTTCTTC
cdr3_aa: CASSYGQGRNEQFF

clone_size: NA
v_call: TRBV4-2
j_call: TRBJ1-6
d_call: NA
cdr3_nt: TGTGCCAGCAGCCAAAGGGGTTCACCCCTCCACTTT
cdr3_aa: CASSQRGSPLHF

clone_size: NA
v_call: TRBV6-2/TRBV6-3
j_call: TRBJ1-1
d_call: NA
cdr3_nt: TGTGCCAGCAGTTACTCCATATCGAACACTGAAGCTTTCTTT
cdr3_aa: CASSYSISNTEAFF

clone_size: NA
v_call: TRBV5-4
j_call: TRBJ2-7
d_call: NA
cdr3_nt: TGTGCCAGCAGCGCCGTGGGCAGGGGCTCCTACGAGCAGTACTTC
cdr3_aa: CASSAVGRGSYEQYF

clone_size: NA
v_call: TRBV24-1
j_call: TRBJ1-2
d_call: TRBD1
cdr3_nt: TGTGCCACCAGCGGTCGGGACAGCACGAGCTACTATGGCTACACCTTC
cdr3_aa: CATSGRDSTSYYGYTF

clone_size: NA
v_call: TRBV19
j_call: TRBJ2-7
d_call: NA
cdr3_nt: TGTGCCAGTAGTACCCCGAACACCTACGAGCAGTACTTC
cdr3_aa: CASSTPNTYEQYF

clone_size: NA
v_call: TRBV5-1
j_call: TRBJ2-1
d_call: NA
cdr3_nt: TGCGCCAGCAGTCTTAGCGGCACCTCGTCCGATGAGCAGTTCTTC
cdr3_aa: CASSLSGTSSDEQFF

clone_size: NA
v_call: TRBV7-6
j_call: TRBJ2-1
d_call: NA
cdr3_nt: TGTGCCAGCAGCTTATCGGGGATGCGGCAGTTCTTC
cdr3_aa: CASSLSGMRQFF

clone_size: once
v_call: TRBV6-5
j_call: TRBJ1-4
d_call: NA
cdr3_nt: TGTGCCAGCACCTCAATCGGAGCATGGGAAAAACTGTTTTTT
cdr3_aa: CASTSIGAWEKLFF

clone_size: NA
v_call: TRBV21-1
j_call: TRBJ2-7
d_call: NA
cdr3_nt: TGTGCCAGCAGCAACATTTACGAGCAGTACTTC
cdr3_aa: CASSNIYEQYF

clone_size: NA
v_call: TRBV19
j_call: TRBJ2-1
d_call: TRBD2
cdr3_nt: TGTGCCAGTAGTATAGGCGGGACTAGCGGGACTGGTGAGCAGTTCTTC
cdr3_aa: CASSIGGTSGTGEQFF

clone_size: NA
v_call: TRBV6-5
j_call: TRBJ1-2
d_call: NA
cdr3_nt: TGTGCCAGCAGTTCCGCGGGGGCGCGAGGCTACACCTTC
cdr3_aa: CASSSAGARGYTF